This passage covers 20 T cell receptor beta chains from one sample sequenced in a study of T cell responses to AZD1222 COVID-19 vaccine. Profiled with immunoSEQ multiplex PCR; TCRdb holds only in-frame clones, not every one. In the table there are 130,000 or so clones, about 89% of which are singletons. Material: peripheral blood, obtained 28 days after the second dose of the MenACWY control vaccine. The receptors were gathered from an adult who received the MenACWY meningococcal vaccine as a control.

The chain recombines TRBV9 with TRBJ2-4; D is unresolved. Germline CDR1 SGDLS, CDR2 YYNGEE. The length of the CDR3 is 17 residues. The germline V and J ends were trimmed by 5 bases and 1 base, with 19 bases remaining between them. DNA of the CDR3: TGTGCCAGCAGAAATATCGGGCCCTTGGGGGCCAAAAACATTCAGTACTTC. The encoded protein is CASRNIGPLGAKNIQYF. Full variable domain (rest looked up from reference TRBV9 and TRBJ2-4): DSGVTQTPKHLITATGQRVTLRCSPRSGDLSVYWYQQSLDQGLQFLIQYYNGEERAKGNILERFSAQQFPDLHSELNLSSLELGDSALYFCASRNIGPLGAKNIQYFGAGTRLSVL.

This clone was detected a few times. This chain links TRBV9 with TRBJ2-2; 8 nucleotides align to TRBD1. The CDR3 length is 16 residues. Germline lookup yields CDR1 SGDLS and CDR2 YYNGEE. Trimming at V came to 1 base and at J to 4 bases, leaving 6 bases not matched to a gene. This chain's CDR3 is CASSVYPTGVTGELFF. The CDR3 DNA follows: TGTGCCAGCAGCGTATACCCGACAGGGGTCACCGGGGAGCTGTTTTTT.

The DNA for the CDR3 is TGCAGCGTTGTTACGAGCGGGATAGGCACAGATACGCAGTATTTT. This codes for CSVVTSGIGTDTQYF. This chain links TRBV29-1 with TRBJ2-3; 7 nucleotides line up with TRBD2. CDR1 and CDR2 from the germline V gene are SQVTM and ANQGSEA. The CDR3 runs to 15 residues. J gave up 1 base and V 4 bases, and 8 bases lay outside the gene matches.

This chain uses TRBV3-1 (or the pseudogene TRBV3-2) with TRBJ1-1, with unresolved D. This CDR3 has 13 amino acids. Trimming stripped 3 bases from V and 3 bases from J, with 8 bases between. Germline-derived CDR1 and CDR2 are LGHDT and YNNKEL (reference sequence). The CDR3 is CASSHRAHTEAFF. CDR3 in DNA: TGTGCCAGCAGCCATAGGGCCCACACTGAAGCTTTCTTT.

V is TRBV7-2 and J is TRBJ2-6, with 13 bases lining up with TRBD2. The V gene's germline CDR1 is SGHTA and CDR2 FQGNSA. V lost 1 base and J lost 1; bases outside the gene matches: 4. The CDR3 sequence is 19 residues long. The DNA for the CDR3 is TGTGCCAGCAGCTTAGGGACTAGCGGGGGACCTTCTGGGGCCAACGTCCTGACTTTC. Translated: CASSLGTSGGPSGANVLTF.

V and J are TRBV9 and TRBJ1-4; 7 nucleotides agree with TRBD1. Germline V gene sequence: CDR1 SGDLS, CDR2 YYNGEE. V dropped 3 bases and J dropped 4; count of bases not matched to a gene: 9. The CDR3 loop spans 16 amino acids. The CDR3 is CASSGDTGTVNEKLFF. In nucleotides, the CDR3 is TGTGCCAGCAGCGGAGACACCGGGACAGTTAATGAAAAACTGTTTTTT.

The genes are TRBV5-1 and TRBJ1-1; D is undetermined. Germline V gene lookup returns CDR1 SGHRS and CDR2 YFSETQ. The V and J ends lost 7 bases and 1 base respectively, with 8 bases between them. The CDR3 extends over 12 amino acids. CDR3: CASLRQNTEAFF. CDR3 coding DNA: TGCGCCAGCCTCCGGCAGAACACTGAAGCTTTCTTT. Supplemented by reference TRBV5-1 and TRBJ1-1, the full variable domain reads KAGVTQTPRYLIKTRGQQVTLSCSPISGHRSVSWYQQTPGQGLQFLFEYFSETQRNKGNFPGRFSGRQFSNSRSEMNVSTLELGDSALYLCASLRQNTEAFFGQGTRLTVV.

The J gene is TRBJ2-4, the V gene TRBV11-2; either TRBD1 or TRBD2 may fit D (6 bases each). CDR1 is SGHAT and CDR2 is FQNNGV in the germline V gene. The CDR3 covers 15 residues. Trimming left V 6 bases short and J 3 bases short, with 15 bases between. CDR3 protein: CASSVGGLDKNIQYF. The CDR3 DNA reads as TGTGCCAGCAGTGTAGGGGGGCTAGACAAAAACATTCAGTACTTC.

In nucleotides, the CDR3 is TGTGCCAGCAGCGCCTCTCCCCAGCATTTT. This codes for CASSASPQHF. The V and J genes are TRBV6-7 and TRBJ1-5, with D unresolved. TRBV6-7 is placed among ORFs of uncertain function. This CDR3 contains 10 residues. V was pared by 6 bases and J by 10 bases, with 7 bases between.

The J gene is TRBJ1-5, the V gene TRBV6-5, with a weak D call TRBD1 (6 bases). Germline CDR1 reads MNHEY; CDR2 reads SVGAGI. Trimming left V 6 bases short and J 2 bases short, with 14 bases between. The CDR3 has 15 amino acids. The chain's CDR3 is CASRKRGIGNQPQHF. The DNA for the CDR3 is TGTGCCAGCAGAAAAAGGGGGATTGGCAATCAGCCCCAGCATTTT.

The rearrangement links TRBV24-1 to TRBJ1-1; 7 bases are a match to TRBD1. The CDR3 has 14 amino acids. Germline-derived CDR1 and CDR2 are KGHDR and SFDVKD. The trim removed 4 bases at V and 11 bases at J, leaving 12 bases unmatched. CDR3 in amino acids: CATSEPIQGSGAFF. DNA for the CDR3: TGTGCCACCAGTGAACCAATACAGGGGTCGGGGGCTTTCTTT.

The genes are TRBV5-6 and TRBJ2-1, with D possibly being TRBD2 (5 bases). Germline V gene sequence: CDR1 SGHDT, CDR2 YYEEEE. Trimming took off 0 bases at V and 6 bases at J, with 19 bases between the two ends. The CDR3 contains 17 residues. The CDR3 nucleotides read TGTGCCAGCAGCTTGGCCGGTAGGGAGATTTTCCGCAATGAGCAGTTCTTC. Translated: CASSLAGREIFRNEQFF.

V gene TRBV19 combines with J gene TRBJ1-2; D might be TRBD1 (5 bases). The CDR3 sequence is 15 residues long. Trimming cost V 4 bases and J 5 bases, with 17 bases left between them. Germline V CDR1 and CDR2: LNHDA, SQIVND (reference sequence). The CDR3 DNA reads TGTGCCAGTAGTACCGCCGTGGGCAGGGATTATGGCTACACCTTC. Amino acids: CASSTAVGRDYGYTF.

This sequence joins TRBV29-1 and TRBJ1-2, with D unclear. The germline CDR1 and CDR2 sequences are SQVTM and ANQGSEA. CDR3 length: 12 amino acids. V was clipped by 6 bases and J by 3 bases, with 11 bases between them. CDR3 sequence reads: CSVIDTDYGYTF. The CDR3 DNA sequence: TGCAGCGTAATCGACACAGACTATGGCTACACCTTC. Using reference TRBV29-1 and TRBJ1-2 for the parts outside the CDR3, the full variable domain is SAVISQKPSRDICQRGTSLTIQCQVDSQVTMMFWYRQQPGQSLTLIATANQGSEATYESGFVIDKFPISRPNLTFSTLTVSNMSPEDSSIYLCSVIDTDYGYTFGSGTRLTVV.

This sequence joins TRBV20-1 and TRBJ2-3, with D tentatively TRBD2 (5 bases). The V and J ends lost 3 bases and 0 bases respectively, with 16 bases between them. CDR1 DFQATT and CDR2 SNEGSKA come from the germline V gene (reference sequence). The length of the CDR3 is 16 residues. CDR3 DNA: TGCAGTGCTAGTGTGGTTAATAGCGCTAGCACAGATACGCAGTATTTT. This codes for CSASVVNSASTDTQYF.

The CDR3 loop reads CASSLDGWLETQYF. CDR3 in DNA: TGTGCCAGCAGCTTAGACGGGTGGTTAGAGACCCAGTACTTC. The chain joins TRBV7-2 to TRBJ2-5; D gene unclear. V was pared by 1 base and J by 4 bases, with 10 bases between. The CDR3 has 14 residues. CDR1 and CDR2 (germline): SGHTA, FQGNSA.

The CDR3 nucleotides read TGTGCCTGGAGCCTAGGGCGGCAATTGAACACTGAAGCTTTCTTT. Its protein is CAWSLGRQLNTEAFF. The chain couples TRBV30 to TRBJ1-1; D is uncertain. The CDR3 sequence is 15 residues long. From germline, CDR1 is GTSNPN and CDR2 SVGIG (reference sequence). Trimming left V 3 bases short and J 0 bases short, with 14 bases between.

The chain recombines TRBV7-2 with TRBJ2-1; 9 bases agree with TRBD2. The CDR3 covers 16 residues. CDR1 SGHTA and CDR2 FQGNSA come from the germline V gene. V gave up 1 base and J gave up 5 bases; unmatched junction bases: 6. CDR3: CASSLDSGGPNNEQFF. The DNA of the CDR3 is TGTGCCAGCAGCTTAGACAGCGGGGGGCCAAACAATGAGCAGTTCTTC.

V and J are TRBV10-3 and TRBJ2-1; tentative D call: TRBD1 (6 bases). Trimming pared 10 bases from V and 7 bases from J, leaving 14 bases between. This CDR3 spans 12 amino acids. The germline V gene has CDR1 ENHRY and CDR2 SYGVKD. CDR3 residues: CATEQGGNEQFF. The CDR3 DNA follows: TGTGCCACCGAACAGGGTGGGAATGAGCAGTTCTTC.

This clone was seen more than once but under ten times. The V gene is TRBV5-1, the J gene TRBJ1-2, with a possible D match to TRBD1 (6 bases). CDR3 length: 14 residues. V lost 3 bases to trimming and J lost 8 bases, with 17 bases between them. CDR1 and CDR2 from the germline V gene are SGHRS and YFSETQ. The CDR3 reads CASSYNPGEGGYTF. The CDR3 nucleotides read TGCGCCAGCAGCTATAATCCAGGGGAGGGCGGCTACACCTTC.